Listed below are T cell receptor beta chains from one sample, sequenced in a study of cytotoxic CD8 clonotypes in ibrutinib-treated CLL. Profiling relied on immunoSEQ multiplex PCR, and the TCRdb table lists in-frame clones only, not all of them. The sample includes some 140,000 clones, approximately 89% of them seen just once. Specimen: PBMCs, collected after 12 months of ibrutinib treatment. The receptor source for this set is a human donor with chronic lymphocytic leukemia. CDR3s leave out the opening cysteine and the closing phenylalanine or tryptophan. The order of the fields is V gene, J gene, CDR3 protein.

TRBV9	TRBJ2-2	ASSVASGSTGELF
TRBV14	TRBJ1-1	ASSQVWGGHLTEAF
TRBV15	TRBJ2-1	ATSRGGTGWDEQF
TRBV7-9	TRBJ2-5	ASSFGNAETQY
TRBV7-3	TRBJ2-1	ASSPRGGSYNEQF
TRBV7-9	TRBJ2-1	ASSSKTYEQF
TRBV30	TRBJ2-7	AWSASSYEQY
TRBV7-8	TRBJ1-2	ASSLEAGGTYGYT
TRBV2	TRBJ2-7	ASSAELREQY
TRBV10-3	TRBJ1-4	AISETGALDGEKLF
TRBV6-6	TRBJ1-4	ASSRENRREKLF